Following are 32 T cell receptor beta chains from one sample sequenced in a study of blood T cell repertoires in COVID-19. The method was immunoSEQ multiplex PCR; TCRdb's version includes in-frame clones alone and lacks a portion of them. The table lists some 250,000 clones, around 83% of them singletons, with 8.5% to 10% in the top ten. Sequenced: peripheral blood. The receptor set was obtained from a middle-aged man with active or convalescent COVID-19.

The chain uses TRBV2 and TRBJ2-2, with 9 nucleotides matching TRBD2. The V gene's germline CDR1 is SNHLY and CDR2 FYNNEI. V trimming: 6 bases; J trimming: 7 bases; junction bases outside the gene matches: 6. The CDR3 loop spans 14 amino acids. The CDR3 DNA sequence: TGTGCCAGCAGGATGGCGGGAGGGGTCGGGGAGCTGTTTTTT. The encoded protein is CASRMAGGVGELFF.

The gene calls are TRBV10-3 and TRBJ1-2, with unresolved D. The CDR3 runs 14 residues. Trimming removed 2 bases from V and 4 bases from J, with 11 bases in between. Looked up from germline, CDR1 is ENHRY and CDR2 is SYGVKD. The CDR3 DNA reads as TGTGCCATCAGTGAGCGGGAAGGGATCTATGGCTACACCTTC. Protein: CAISEREGIYGYTF.

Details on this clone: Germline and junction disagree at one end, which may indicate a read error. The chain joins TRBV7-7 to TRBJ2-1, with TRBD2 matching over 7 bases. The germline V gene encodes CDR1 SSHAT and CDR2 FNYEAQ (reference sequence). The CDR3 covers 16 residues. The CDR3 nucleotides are TGTGCTAGCAGCTTAGGGGCTGCGGGAGCGGGGAGTGAGCAGTTCTTC. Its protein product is CASSLGAAGAGSEQFF.

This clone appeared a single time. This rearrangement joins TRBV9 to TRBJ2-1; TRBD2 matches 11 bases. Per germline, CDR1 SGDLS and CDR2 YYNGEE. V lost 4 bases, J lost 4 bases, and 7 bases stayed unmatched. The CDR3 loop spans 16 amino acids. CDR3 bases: TGTGCCAGCAGCCCGCGCGGGACTAGCGGATACAATGAGCAGTTCTTC. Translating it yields CASSPRGTSGYNEQFF.

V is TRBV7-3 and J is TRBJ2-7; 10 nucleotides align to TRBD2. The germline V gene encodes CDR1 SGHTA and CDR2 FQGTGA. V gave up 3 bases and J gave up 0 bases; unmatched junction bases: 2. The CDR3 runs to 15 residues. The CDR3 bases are TGTGCCAGCAGCTTTAGCGGGGGGAGCTCCTACGAGCAGTACTTC. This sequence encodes CASSFSGGSSYEQYF.

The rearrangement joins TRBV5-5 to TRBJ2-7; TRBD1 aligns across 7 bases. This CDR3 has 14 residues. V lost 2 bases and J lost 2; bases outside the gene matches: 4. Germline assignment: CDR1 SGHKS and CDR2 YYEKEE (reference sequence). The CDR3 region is CASSLRDRTYEQYF. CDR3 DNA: TGTGCCAGCAGCTTACGGGACAGAACCTACGAGCAGTACTTC.

The CDR3 nucleotides read TGCGCCAGCAGCCCAACCTCACTCGGAGCAACTAATGAAAAACTGTTTTTT. Its protein product is CASSPTSLGATNEKLFF. The gene calls are TRBV5-1 and TRBJ1-4; no definite D call. Trimming stripped 4 bases from V and 0 bases from J, with 16 bases between. The CDR3 is 17 amino acids. Germline V gives CDR1 SGHRS, CDR2 YFSETQ.

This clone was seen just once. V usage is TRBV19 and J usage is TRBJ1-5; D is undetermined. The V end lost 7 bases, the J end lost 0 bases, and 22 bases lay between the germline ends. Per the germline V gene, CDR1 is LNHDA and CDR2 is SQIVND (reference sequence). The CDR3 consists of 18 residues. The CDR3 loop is CASTYGRNRKDSNQPQHF. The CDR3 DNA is TGTGCCAGTACCTACGGCAGGAATCGAAAGGATAGCAATCAGCCCCAGCATTTT.

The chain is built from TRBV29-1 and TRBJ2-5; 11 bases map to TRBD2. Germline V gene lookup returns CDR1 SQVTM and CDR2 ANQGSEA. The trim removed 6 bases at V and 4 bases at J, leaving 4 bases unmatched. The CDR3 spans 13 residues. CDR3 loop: CSVLGLAGETQYF. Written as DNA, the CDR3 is TGCAGCGTCCTCGGACTAGCGGGAGAGACCCAGTACTTC. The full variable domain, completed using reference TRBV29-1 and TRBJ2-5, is SAVISQKPSRDICQRGTSLTIQCQVDSQVTMMFWYRQQPGQSLTLIATANQGSEATYESGFVIDKFPISRPNLTFSTLTVSNMSPEDSSIYLCSVLGLAGETQYFGPGTRLLVL.

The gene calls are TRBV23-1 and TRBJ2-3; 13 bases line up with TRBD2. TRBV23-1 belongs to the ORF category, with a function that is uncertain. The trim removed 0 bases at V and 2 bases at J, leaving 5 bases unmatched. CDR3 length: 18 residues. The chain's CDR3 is CASSQSVGLAGATDTQYF. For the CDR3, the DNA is TGCGCCAGCAGTCAATCGGTAGGACTAGCGGGGGCCACAGATACGCAGTATTTT.

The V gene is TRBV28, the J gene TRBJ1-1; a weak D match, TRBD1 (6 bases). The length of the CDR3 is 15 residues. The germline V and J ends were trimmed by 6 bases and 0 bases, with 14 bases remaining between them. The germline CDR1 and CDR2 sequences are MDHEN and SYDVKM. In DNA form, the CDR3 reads TGTGCCAGCAGCCCAGGGGCGTTTATGAACACTGAAGCTTTCTTT. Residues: CASSPGAFMNTEAFF.

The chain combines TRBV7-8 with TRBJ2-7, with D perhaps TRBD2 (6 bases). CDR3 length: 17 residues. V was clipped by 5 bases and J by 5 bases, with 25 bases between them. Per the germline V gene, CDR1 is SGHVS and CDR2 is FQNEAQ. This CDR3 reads CASSPGLGAGSDNEQYF. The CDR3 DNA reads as TGTGCCAGCAGCCCAGGGCTGGGTGCGGGATCGGACAACGAGCAGTACTTC.

The CDR3 DNA reads as TGTGCCAGCAGCTTAGGAGCGGCGGGGTTAGCCAAAAACATTCAGTACTTC. It encodes CASSLGAAGLAKNIQYF. The gene calls are TRBV7-8 and TRBJ2-4; D is perhaps TRBD2 (6 bases). The V gene lost 1 base and the J gene lost 0 bases, with 13 bases spanning the gap. The CDR3 contains 17 residues. Germline CDR1 reads SGHVS; CDR2 reads FQNEAQ.

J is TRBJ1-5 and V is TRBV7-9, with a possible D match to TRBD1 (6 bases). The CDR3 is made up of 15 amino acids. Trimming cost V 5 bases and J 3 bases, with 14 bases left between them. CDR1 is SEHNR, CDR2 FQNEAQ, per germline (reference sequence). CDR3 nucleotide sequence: TGTGCCAGCAGCCCTACAGGGTCCCCCAATCAGCCCCAGCATTTT. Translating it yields CASSPTGSPNQPQHF.

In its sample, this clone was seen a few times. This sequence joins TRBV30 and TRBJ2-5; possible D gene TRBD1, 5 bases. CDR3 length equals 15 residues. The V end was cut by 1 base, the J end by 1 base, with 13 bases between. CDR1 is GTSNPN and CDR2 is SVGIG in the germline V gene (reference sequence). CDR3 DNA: TGTGCCTGGAGTGAAGGACAAGGAACCCAAGAGACCCAGTACTTC. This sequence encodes CAWSEGQGTQETQYF.

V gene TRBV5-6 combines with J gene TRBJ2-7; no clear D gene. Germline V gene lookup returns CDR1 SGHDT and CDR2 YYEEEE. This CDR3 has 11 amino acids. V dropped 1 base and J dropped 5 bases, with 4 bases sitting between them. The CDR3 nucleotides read TGTGCCAGCAGCTTGCTCGACGAGCAGTACTTC. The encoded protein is CASSLLDEQYF.

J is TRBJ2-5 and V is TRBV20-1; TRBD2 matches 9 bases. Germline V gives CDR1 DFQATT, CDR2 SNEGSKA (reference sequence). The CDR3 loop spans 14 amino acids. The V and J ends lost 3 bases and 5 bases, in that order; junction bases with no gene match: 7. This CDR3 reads CSASPGGRGETQYF. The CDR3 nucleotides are TGCAGTGCTAGTCCCGGCGGGAGGGGGGAGACCCAGTACTTC.

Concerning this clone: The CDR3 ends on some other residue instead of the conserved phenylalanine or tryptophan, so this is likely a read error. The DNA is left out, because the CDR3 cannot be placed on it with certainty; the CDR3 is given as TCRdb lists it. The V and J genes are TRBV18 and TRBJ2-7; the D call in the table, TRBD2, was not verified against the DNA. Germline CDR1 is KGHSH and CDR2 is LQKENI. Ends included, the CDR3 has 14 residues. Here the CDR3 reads CASSQDRTSGNPIL.

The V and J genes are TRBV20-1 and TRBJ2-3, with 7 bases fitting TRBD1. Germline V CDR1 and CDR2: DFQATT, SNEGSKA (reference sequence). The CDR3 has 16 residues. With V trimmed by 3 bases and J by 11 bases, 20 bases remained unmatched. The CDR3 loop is CSASRSNTGAPKMQYF. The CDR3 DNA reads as TGCAGTGCTAGTAGGTCGAATACAGGGGCACCTAAGATGCAGTATTTT.

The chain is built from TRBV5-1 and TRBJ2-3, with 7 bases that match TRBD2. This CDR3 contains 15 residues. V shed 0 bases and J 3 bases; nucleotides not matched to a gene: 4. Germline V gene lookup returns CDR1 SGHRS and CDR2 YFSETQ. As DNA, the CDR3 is TGCGCCAGCAGCTTGGGCGGGAGTAGGACAGATACGCAGTATTTT. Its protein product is CASSLGGSRTDTQYF. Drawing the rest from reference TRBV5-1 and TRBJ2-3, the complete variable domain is KAGVTQTPRYLIKTRGQQVTLSCSPISGHRSVSWYQQTPGQGLQFLFEYFSETQRNKGNFPGRFSGRQFSNSRSEMNVSTLELGDSALYLCASSLGGSRTDTQYFGPGTRLTVL.

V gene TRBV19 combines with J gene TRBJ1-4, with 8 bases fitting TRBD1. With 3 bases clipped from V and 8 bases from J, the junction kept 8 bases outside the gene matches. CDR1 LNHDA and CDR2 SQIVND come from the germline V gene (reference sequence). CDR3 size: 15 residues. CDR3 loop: CASSMFQGADEKLFF. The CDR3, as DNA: TGTGCCAGTAGTATGTTTCAGGGGGCTGACGAAAAACTGTTTTTT.

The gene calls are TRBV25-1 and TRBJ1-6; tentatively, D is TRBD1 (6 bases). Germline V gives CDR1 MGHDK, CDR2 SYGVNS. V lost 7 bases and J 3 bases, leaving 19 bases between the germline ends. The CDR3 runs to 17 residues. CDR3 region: CASNRDRRDCYNSPLHF. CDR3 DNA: TGTGCCAGCAACCGAGACAGGCGAGACTGCTATAATTCACCCCTCCACTTT.

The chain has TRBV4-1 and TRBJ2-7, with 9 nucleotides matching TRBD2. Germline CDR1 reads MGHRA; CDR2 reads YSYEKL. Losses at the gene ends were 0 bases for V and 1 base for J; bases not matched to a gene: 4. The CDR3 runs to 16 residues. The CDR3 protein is CASSQEPLAGSYEQYF. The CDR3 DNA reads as TGCGCCAGCAGCCAAGAGCCACTAGCGGGTTCCTACGAGCAGTACTTC.

In nucleotides, the CDR3 is TGTGCCAGCAGCTCGGGGGGGGCAGGGAACTATGGCTACACCTTC. Protein product: CASSSGGAGNYGYTF. The rearrangement joins TRBV11-3 to TRBJ1-2; the D gene is possibly TRBD1 (6 bases). Trimming stripped 4 bases from V and 2 bases from J, with 14 bases between. The CDR3 runs to 15 residues. Germline CDR1 SGHNT, CDR2 YENEEA. The full variable domain, rest sourced from reference TRBV11-3 and TRBJ1-2, is EAGVVQSPRYKIIEKKQPVAFWCNPISGHNTLYWYLQNLGQGPELLIRYENEEAVDDSQLPKDRFSAERLKGVDSTLKIQPAELGDSAVYLCASSSGGAGNYGYTFGSGTRLTVV.

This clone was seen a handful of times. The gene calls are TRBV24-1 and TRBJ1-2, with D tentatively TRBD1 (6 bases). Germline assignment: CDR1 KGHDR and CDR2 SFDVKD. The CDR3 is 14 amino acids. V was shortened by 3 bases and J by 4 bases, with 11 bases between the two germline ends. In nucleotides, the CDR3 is TGTGCCACCAGTGATACTGGACAGTTCTATGGCTACACCTTC. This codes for CATSDTGQFYGYTF.

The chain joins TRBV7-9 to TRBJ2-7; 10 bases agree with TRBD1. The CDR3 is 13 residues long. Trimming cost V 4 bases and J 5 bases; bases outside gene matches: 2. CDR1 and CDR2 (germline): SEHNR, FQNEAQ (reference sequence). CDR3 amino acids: CASSSGQGNEQYF. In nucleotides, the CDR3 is TGTGCCAGCAGCTCGGGACAGGGGAACGAGCAGTACTTC.

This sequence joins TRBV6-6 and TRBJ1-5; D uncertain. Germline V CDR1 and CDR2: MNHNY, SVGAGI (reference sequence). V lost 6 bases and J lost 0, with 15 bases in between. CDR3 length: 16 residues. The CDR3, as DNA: TGTGCCAGCAGCACTGCCCTGGCGGATAGCAATCAGCCCCAGCATTTT. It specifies CASSTALADSNQPQHF.

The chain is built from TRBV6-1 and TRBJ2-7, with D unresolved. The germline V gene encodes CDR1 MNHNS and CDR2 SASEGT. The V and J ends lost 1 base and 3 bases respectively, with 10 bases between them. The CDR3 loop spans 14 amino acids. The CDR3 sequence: CASSEVAMVYEQYF. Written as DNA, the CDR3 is TGTGCCAGCAGTGAAGTAGCAATGGTCTACGAGCAGTACTTC.

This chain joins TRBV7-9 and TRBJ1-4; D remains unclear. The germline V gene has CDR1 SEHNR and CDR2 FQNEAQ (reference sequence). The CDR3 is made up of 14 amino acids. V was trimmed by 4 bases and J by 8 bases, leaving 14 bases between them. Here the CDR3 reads CASSSGFFGEKLFF. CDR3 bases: TGTGCCAGCAGCTCGGGATTTTTCGGGGAAAAACTGTTTTTT.

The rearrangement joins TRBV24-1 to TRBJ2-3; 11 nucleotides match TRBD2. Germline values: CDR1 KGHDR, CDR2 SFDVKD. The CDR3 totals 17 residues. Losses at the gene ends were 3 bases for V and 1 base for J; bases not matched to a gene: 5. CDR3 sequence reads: CATSDNSGRGGTDTQYF. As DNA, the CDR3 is TGTGCCACCAGTGATAATAGCGGGAGGGGTGGCACAGATACGCAGTATTTT.

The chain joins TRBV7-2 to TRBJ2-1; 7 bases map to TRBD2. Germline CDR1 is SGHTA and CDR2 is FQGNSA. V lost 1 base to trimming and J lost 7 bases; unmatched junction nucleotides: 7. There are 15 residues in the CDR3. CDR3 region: CASSLVASGGNEQFF. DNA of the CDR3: TGTGCCAGCAGCTTAGTGGCTAGCGGAGGGAATGAGCAGTTCTTC.

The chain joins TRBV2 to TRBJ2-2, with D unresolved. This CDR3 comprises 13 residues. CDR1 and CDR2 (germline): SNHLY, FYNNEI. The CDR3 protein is CAREVQDTGELFF. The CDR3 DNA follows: TGTGCGAGAGAAGTGCAAGACACCGGGGAGCTGTTTTTT.